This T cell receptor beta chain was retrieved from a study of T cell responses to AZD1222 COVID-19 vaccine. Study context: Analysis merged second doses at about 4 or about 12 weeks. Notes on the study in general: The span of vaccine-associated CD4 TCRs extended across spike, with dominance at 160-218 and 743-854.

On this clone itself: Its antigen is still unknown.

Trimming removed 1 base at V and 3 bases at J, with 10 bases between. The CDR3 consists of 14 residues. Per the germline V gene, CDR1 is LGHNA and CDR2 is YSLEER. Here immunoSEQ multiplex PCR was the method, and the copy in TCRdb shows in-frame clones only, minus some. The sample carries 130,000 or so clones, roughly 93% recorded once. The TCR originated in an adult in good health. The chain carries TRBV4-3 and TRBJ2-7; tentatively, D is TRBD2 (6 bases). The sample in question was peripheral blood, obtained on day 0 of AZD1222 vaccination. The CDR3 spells CASSQGGGVYEQYF. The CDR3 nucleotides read TGCGCCAGCAGCCAAGGAGGCGGGGTCTACGAGCAGTACTTC.